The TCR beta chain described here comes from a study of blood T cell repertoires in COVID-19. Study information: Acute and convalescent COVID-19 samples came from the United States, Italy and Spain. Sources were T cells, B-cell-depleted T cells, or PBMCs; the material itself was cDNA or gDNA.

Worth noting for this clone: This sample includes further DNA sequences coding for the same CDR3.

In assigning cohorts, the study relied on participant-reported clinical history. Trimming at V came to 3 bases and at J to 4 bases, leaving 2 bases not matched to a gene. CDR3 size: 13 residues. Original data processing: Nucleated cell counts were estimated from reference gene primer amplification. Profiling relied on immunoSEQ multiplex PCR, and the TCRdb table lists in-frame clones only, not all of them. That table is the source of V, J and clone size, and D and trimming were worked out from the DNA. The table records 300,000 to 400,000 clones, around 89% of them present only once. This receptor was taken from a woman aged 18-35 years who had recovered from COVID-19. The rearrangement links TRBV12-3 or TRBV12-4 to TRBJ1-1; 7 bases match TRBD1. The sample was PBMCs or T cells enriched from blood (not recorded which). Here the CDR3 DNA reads TGTGCCAGCAGTTTGTCAGGGGGCACTGAAGCTTTCTTT. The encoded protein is CASSLSGGTEAFF.